Each of the 4 T cell receptor beta chains below was sequenced from the same sample in a study of shared T cell receptors in the human thymus. The data were produced by immunoSEQ multiplex PCR, yet TCRdb's version contains in-frame clones alone and is incomplete. The sample gives about 660,000 clones, approximately 87% of which show up once; over 0.008% is in the top ten. The sample also formed part of further work on human thymus T cells.

Sequencing input: thymocytes. The receptors come from a boy in the first two years of life with a congenital heart defect.

The rearrangement links TRBV11-3 to TRBJ2-2; possible D gene TRBD2, 5 bases. V was clipped by 3 bases and J by 1 base, with 9 bases between them. This CDR3 has 15 residues. CDR1 and CDR2 (germline): SGHNT, YENEEA. CDR3: CASSFGAENTGELFF. Written as DNA, the CDR3 is TGTGCCAGCAGCTTCGGAGCGGAGAACACCGGGGAGCTGTTTTTT.

J is TRBJ2-5 and V is TRBV30, with 7 positions matching TRBD2. Trimming cost V 0 bases and J 5 bases; bases outside gene matches: 6. The germline gives CDR1 GTSNPN, CDR2 SVGIG (reference sequence). The CDR3 loop spans 14 amino acids. The DNA for the CDR3 is TGTGCCTGGAGTGTACTAGCGTTCCGGGAGACCCAGTACTTC. As protein: CAWSVLAFRETQYF.

This clone was seen more than once but under ten times. The chain uses TRBV7-9 and TRBJ1-6; 7 bases are a match to TRBD1. Per the germline V gene, CDR1 is SEHNR and CDR2 is FQNEAQ (reference sequence). V lost 5 bases and J lost 7; bases outside the gene matches: 5. The CDR3 extends over 14 amino acids. The CDR3 DNA reads as TGTGCCAGCAGCCCAGACAGGGAGAATTCACCCCTCCACTTT. It is translated as CASSPDRENSPLHF. Drawing the rest from reference TRBV7-9 and TRBJ1-6, the complete variable domain is DTGVSQNPRHKITKRGQNVTFRCDPISEHNRLYWYRQTLGQGPEFLTYFQNEAQLEKSRLLSDRFSAERPKGSFSTLEIQRTEQGDSAMYLCASSPDRENSPLHFGNGTRLTVT.

The DNA for the CDR3 is TGTGCCAGCAGCCTCCCGCGAGCGGGAGCTGGGGAGCAGTACTTC. It specifies CASSLPRAGAGEQYF. The V call is TRBV7-8, the J call TRBJ2-7, with 8 nucleotides matching TRBD2. Losses at the gene ends were 5 bases for V and 7 bases for J; bases not matched to a gene: 13. The germline CDR1 and CDR2 sequences are SGHVS and FQNEAQ. The CDR3 has 15 amino acids.